This TCR beta chain was recovered during a study of blood T cell repertoires in COVID-19. Study at large: T cells, B-cell-depleted T cells, or PBMCs provided the cDNA or gDNA that served as material.

As handled by the study authors: Amplification of reference gene primers provided the estimated nucleated cell counts. Produced via immunoSEQ multiplex PCR; TCRdb's table is partial and in-frame only. The V and J calls and clone size are taken from that table; D and trimming were inferred from the DNA. The sample includes around 370,000 clones, about 90% seen only once; the top ten take about 6.7%. The CDR3 is 12 amino acids. Trimming shortened V by 9 bases and J by 3 bases, and 9 bases separated the two germline ends. Germline assignment: CDR1 KGHDR and CDR2 SFDVKD. The V and J genes are TRBV24-1 and TRBJ2-3; D is possibly TRBD1 (7 bases). The sequenced sample consisted of peripheral blood. This clonotype was obtained from a woman aged 65 to 85 with COVID-19, enrolled during active disease. The CDR3 DNA sequence: TGTGCCACCTCAGGGGGGACAGATACGCAGTATTTT. Amino acid sequence: CATSGGTDTQYF.